This is a list of T cell receptor beta chains from one sample in a study of T cell responses to AZD1222 COVID-19 vaccine. Repertoires were generated with immunoSEQ multiplex PCR, while TCRdb's copy carries only in-frame clones and drops some. The repertoire includes 150,000 to 200,000 clones, approximately 91% of them detected once, and around 6% sits in the top ten. The sample consisted of peripheral blood, taken on day 0 of AZD1222 vaccination. The receptors originated from an adult in good health. Each CDR3 is given with its conserved first and last residue. D genes are given only for firm matches.

J gene	V gene	D gene	CDR3 protein
TRBJ1-2	TRBV7-3	TRBD1	CASSSRTGDGYTF
TRBJ1-4	TRBV11-1	TRBD1	CASSSTGESEKLFF
TRBJ1-5	TRBV2	NA	CASMGNRANQPQHF
TRBJ1-5	TRBV19	NA	CASSSGVRARIPQPQHF
TRBJ1-1	TRBV6-5	NA	CASNYRPNTEAFF
TRBJ1-5	TRBV12-3/TRBV12-4	NA	CASSLNNQPQHF
TRBJ2-7	TRBV29-1	NA	CSVEDHQGSYEQYF
TRBJ1-5	TRBV10-2	NA	CASSDPNQPQHF
TRBJ2-1	TRBV24-1	NA	CATSDHGTPYNEQFF
TRBJ1-1	TRBV4-2	TRBD1	CASSPRTGETTEAFF
TRBJ2-2	TRBV9	NA	CASSVGFANTGELFF
TRBJ1-2	TRBV6-5	TRBD1	CASSYTGQANYGYTF
TRBJ1-2	TRBV3-1/TRBV3-2	NA	CASSHPWYGYTF
TRBJ1-3	TRBV3-1/TRBV3-2	NA	CASSLLPTSGNTIYF
TRBJ2-2	TRBV6-2/TRBV6-3	NA	CASSFANTGELFF
TRBJ1-5	TRBV6-2/TRBV6-3	TRBD1	CASSYGQGPRPQHF
TRBJ2-2	TRBV6-2/TRBV6-3	NA	CASSSTGTELFF
TRBJ1-3	TRBV7-4	TRBD1	CASSLETGSSGNTIYF
TRBJ2-2	TRBV9	NA	CASSVDANANTGELFF
TRBJ1-5	TRBV20-1	NA	CSARIGQLQHF
TRBJ1-1	TRBV27	NA	CASSLSPGPGNTEAFF
TRBJ1-6	TRBV3-1/TRBV3-2	NA	CASSQRTSYNSPLHF
TRBJ1-4	TRBV2	TRBD1	CASRQGAVEKLFF
TRBJ2-3	TRBV9	NA	CASSTSTGQDTQYF